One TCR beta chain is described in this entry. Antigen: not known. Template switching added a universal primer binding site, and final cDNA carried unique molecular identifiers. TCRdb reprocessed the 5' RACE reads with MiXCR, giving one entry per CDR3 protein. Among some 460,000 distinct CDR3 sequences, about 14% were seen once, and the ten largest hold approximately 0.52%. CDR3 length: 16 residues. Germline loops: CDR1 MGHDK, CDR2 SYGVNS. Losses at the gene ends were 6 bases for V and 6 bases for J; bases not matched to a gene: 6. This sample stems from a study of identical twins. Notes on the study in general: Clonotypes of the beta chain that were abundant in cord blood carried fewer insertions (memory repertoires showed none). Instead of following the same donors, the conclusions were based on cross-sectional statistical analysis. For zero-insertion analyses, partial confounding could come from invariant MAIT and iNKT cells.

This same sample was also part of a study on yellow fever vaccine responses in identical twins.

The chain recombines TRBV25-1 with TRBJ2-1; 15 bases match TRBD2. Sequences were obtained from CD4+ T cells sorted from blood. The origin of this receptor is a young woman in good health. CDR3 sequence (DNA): TGTGCCAGCAGCAACGGGGGACTAGCGGGGGGCAATGAGCAGTTCTTC. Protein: CASSNGGLAGGNEQFF.